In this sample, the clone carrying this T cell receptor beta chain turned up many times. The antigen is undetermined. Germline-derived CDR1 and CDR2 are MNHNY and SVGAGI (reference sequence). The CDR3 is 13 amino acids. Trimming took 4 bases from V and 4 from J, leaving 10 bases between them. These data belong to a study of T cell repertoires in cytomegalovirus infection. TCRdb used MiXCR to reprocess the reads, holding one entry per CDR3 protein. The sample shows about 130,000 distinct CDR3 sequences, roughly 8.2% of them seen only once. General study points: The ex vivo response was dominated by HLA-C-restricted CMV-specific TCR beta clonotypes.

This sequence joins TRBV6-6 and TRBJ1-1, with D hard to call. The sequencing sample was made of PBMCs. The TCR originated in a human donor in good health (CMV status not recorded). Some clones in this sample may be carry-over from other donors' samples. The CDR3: CASSSLGGTEAFF. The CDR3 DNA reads TGTGCCAGCAGTTCCCTCGGTGGCACTGAAGCTTTCTTT.